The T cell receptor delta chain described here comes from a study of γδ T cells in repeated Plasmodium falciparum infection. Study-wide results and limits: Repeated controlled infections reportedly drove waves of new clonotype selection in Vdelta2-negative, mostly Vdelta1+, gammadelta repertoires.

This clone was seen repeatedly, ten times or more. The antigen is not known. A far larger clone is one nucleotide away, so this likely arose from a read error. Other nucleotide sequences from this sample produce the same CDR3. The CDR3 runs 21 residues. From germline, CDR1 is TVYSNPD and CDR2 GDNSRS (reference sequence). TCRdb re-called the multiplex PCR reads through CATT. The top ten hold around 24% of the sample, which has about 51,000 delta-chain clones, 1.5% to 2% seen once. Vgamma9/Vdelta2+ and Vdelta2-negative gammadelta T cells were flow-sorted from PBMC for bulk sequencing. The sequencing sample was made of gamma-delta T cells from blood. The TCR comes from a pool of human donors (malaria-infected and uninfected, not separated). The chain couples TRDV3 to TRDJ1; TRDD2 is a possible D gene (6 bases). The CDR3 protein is CATLKTVILPGWCPYTDKLIF. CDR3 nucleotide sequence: TGTGCTACGCTCAAAACCGTTATCCTACCGGGCTGGTGCCCGTACACCGATAAACTCATCTTT.